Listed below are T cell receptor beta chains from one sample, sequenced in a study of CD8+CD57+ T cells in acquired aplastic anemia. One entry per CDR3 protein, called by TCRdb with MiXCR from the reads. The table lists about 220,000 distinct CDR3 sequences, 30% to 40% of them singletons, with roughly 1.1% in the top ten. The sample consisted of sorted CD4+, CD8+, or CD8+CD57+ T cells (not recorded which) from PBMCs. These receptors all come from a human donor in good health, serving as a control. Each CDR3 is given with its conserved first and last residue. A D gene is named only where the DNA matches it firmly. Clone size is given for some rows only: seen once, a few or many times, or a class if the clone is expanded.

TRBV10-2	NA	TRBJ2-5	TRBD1	TGCGCCAGCAGAGGCGGGGACAGGGGGCAGGAGACCCAGTACTTC	CASRGGDRGQETQYF
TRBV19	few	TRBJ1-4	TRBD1	TGTGCCAGTAGTATTGGGACAGGGGGCGAAAAACTGTTTTTT	CASSIGTGGEKLFF
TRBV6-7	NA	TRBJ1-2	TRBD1	TGTGCCAGCAGGGTACAGGGGGCACCTTATGGCTACACCTTC	CASRVQGAPYGYTF
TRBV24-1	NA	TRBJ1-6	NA	TGTGCCACCAGTGATTCAAATACCTATAATTCACCCCTCCACTTT	CATSDSNTYNSPLHF
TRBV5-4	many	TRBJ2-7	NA	TGTGCCAGCAGCTCCGGGACGGGACCTCCCGAGCAGTACTTC	CASSSGTGPPEQYF
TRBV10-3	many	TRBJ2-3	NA	TGTGCCACCGGGACCACCACTAGCACAGATACGCAGTATTTT	CATGTTTSTDTQYF
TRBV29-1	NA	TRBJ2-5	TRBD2	TGCAGCGTTGATGTGACTAGCGGGGGGCGTTTCCAAGAGACCCAGTACTTC	CSVDVTSGGRFQETQYF
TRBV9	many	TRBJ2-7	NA	TGTGCCAGCAGCGTAATGAGTCCAGGGTACTTC	CASSVMSPGYF
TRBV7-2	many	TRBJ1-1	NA	TGTGCCAGCAGCTTATTCGGAGGTGGCACTGAAGCTTTCTTT	CASSLFGGGTEAFF
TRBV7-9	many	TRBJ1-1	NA	TGTGCCAGCAGCTTATCAGGAGAAGCTTTCTTT	CASSLSGEAFF
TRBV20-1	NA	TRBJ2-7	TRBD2	TGCAGTGCCCGGACTAGCGGGGACGAGCAGTACTTC	CSARTSGDEQYF
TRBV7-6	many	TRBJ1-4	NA	TGTGCCAGCAGCTTAGAATCCAGGGGAAAACTGTTTTTT	CASSLESRGKLFF
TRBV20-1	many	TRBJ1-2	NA	TGCAGTGCTAGAGCCGACAACAGGGACGGCTACACCTTC	CSARADNRDGYTF
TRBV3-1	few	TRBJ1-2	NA	TGTGCCAGCAGCCACTGGGGAACCTATGGCTACACCTTC	CASSHWGTYGYTF
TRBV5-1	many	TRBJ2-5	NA	TGTGCCAGCAGCTTGGGGTCGGGACAAGAGACCCAGTACTTC	CASSLGSGQETQYF
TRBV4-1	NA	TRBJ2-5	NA	TGCGCCAGCAGCCAAGAAGGAGGGCAGGGCGTCCGGGGGGAGACCCAGTACTTC	CASSQEGGQGVRGETQYF
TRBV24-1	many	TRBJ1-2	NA	TGTGCCACCAGTGATACGACGGAGCGTGGCTACACCTTC	CATSDTTERGYTF